This record looks at one T cell receptor (beta chain) sequence and its context. The sample originates from a study of T cell changes during pregnancy in multiple sclerosis. The repertoire was sequenced with immunoSEQ multiplex PCR; TCRdb's copy has only in-frame clones and lacks some. The sample yields about 43,000 clones, roughly 90% seen once. The CDR3 has 15 amino acids. Germline CDR1 reads MNHEY; CDR2 reads SVGAGI. Trimming removed 0 bases from V and 6 bases from J, with 14 bases in between. This specimen consisted of peripheral blood, obtained in the second trimester of pregnancy. This clonotype was sampled from a female donor in good health, enrolled as a control in a pregnancy study. The rearrangement uses TRBV6-5 and TRBJ1-1, with D unclear. This chain's CDR3 is CASSYSSSGGAEAFF. CDR3 nucleotide sequence: TGTGCCAGCAGTTACTCAAGTTCGGGTGGCGCTGAAGCTTTCTTT.